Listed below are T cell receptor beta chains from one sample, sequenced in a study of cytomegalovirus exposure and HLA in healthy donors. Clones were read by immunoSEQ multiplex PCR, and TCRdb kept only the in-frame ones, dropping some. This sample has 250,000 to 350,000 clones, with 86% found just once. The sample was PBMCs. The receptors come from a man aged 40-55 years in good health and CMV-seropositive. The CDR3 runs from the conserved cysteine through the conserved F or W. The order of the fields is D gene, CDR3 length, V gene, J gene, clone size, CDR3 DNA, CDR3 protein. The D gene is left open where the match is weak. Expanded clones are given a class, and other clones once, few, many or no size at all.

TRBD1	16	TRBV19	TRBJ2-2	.	TGTGCCAGCGGGACAGGGGGCGGTAGGAACACCGGGGAGCTGTTTTTT	CASGTGGGRNTGELFF
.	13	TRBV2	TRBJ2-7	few	TGTGCCACCTTAGGGGGGGTTACCTACGAGCAGTACTTC	CATLGGVTYEQYF
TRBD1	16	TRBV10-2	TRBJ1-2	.	TGCGCCACATGGGAAAGGGGGCCGATAGCTAACTATGGCTACACCTTC	CATWERGPIANYGYTF
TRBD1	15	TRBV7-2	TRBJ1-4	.	TGTGCCAGCAGCTTACGGGACAGGAGTAATGAAAAACTGTTTTTT	CASSLRDRSNEKLFF
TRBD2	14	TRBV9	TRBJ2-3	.	TGTGCCAGCAGCGACTCACGGGGGGGCGGGACGCAGTATTTT	CASSDSRGGGTQYF
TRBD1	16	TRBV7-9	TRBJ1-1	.	TGTTCCAGCAGCGTGGGGTCAGGGGGCGCGGACACTGAAGCTTTCTTT	CSSSVGSGGADTEAFF
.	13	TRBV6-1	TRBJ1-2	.	TGTGCCAGCAGTGGACAAAACAACTATGGCTACACCTTC	CASSGQNNYGYTF
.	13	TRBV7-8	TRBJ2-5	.	TGTGCCAGCAGCGGACACGACCAAGAGACCCAGTACTTC	CASSGHDQETQYF
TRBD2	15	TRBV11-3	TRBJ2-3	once	TGTGCCAGCAGCACTCTAGCGGGGGGGCAGGATACGCAGTATTTT	CASSTLAGGQDTQYF
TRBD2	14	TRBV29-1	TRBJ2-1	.	TGCAGCGCTGACGGGACTAGTATAGGCAATGAGCAGTTCTTC	CSADGTSIGNEQFF
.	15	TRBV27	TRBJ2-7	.	TGTGCCAGCAGGCCGGGACTTACAGGCTCCTACGAGCAGTACTTC	CASRPGLTGSYEQYF
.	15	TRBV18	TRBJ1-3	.	TGTGCCAGCTCACCACCAGGGGGAGTCGGAAACACCATATATTTT	CASSPPGGVGNTIYF
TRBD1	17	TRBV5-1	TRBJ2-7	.	TGCGCCAGCAGCTTGGCCCCCGGGACAGGGGTCTGGTACGAGCAGTACTTC	CASSLAPGTGVWYEQYF
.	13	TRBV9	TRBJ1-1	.	TGTGCCAGCAGCGTAGCGGCAGGCACTGAAGCTTTCTTT	CASSVAAGTEAFF
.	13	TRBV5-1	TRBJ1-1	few	TGCGCCAGCAGCTCCTACAGAGACACTGAAGCTTTCTTT	CASSSYRDTEAFF
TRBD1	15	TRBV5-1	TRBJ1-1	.	TGCGCCAGCAGCTCCCGGACAGGGGGGGACACTGAAGCTTTCTTT	CASSSRTGGDTEAFF
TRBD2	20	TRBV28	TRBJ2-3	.	TGTGCCAGCAGCCCTTTCCGGACTAGCGGGAGGGCCCTGTCCACAGATACGCAGTATTTT	CASSPFRTSGRALSTDTQYF
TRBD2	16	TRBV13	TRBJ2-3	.	TGTGCCAGCAGTCGACTAGCGTGGGAAATGGCAGATACGCAGTATTTT	CASSRLAWEMADTQYF
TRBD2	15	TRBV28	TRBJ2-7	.	TGTGCCAGCCACAGTGGGGGGGTGAGCTCCTACGAGCAGTACTTC	CASHSGGVSSYEQYF
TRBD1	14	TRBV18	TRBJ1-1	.	TGTGCCAGCTCACCCTGGACAGGGAACACTGAAGCTTTCTTT	CASSPWTGNTEAFF
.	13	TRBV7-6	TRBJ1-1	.	TGTGCCAGCAGCCAGACACTGGGCACTGAAGCTTTCTTT	CASSQTLGTEAFF
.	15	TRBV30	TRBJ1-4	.	TGTGCCTGGAGACACCCCAGGGGCGACAATGAAAAACTGTTTTTT	CAWRHPRGDNEKLFF
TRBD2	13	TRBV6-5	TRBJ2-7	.	TGTGCCAGCAGCCCCAGCGGGAGCGGAGGGCAGTACTTC	CASSPSGSGGQYF
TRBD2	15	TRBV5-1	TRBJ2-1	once	TGCGCCAGCAGATCCACTAGCGGGCCGCACAATGAGCAGTTCTTC	CASRSTSGPHNEQFF